This TCR beta chain was obtained from a study of OX40 agonist ivuxolimab in advanced cancers. Study overall: Having had anti-PD-1, anti-PD-L1 or anti-CTLA-4 therapy before was allowed, and approximately 40% had some. Study-level results: The mean number of expanded clones was higher in CD8+ T cells than in CD4+.

Of note for this clone: The antigen is undetermined. The identical CDR3 is also encoded by other nucleotide sequences in the sample.

The method was immunoSEQ multiplex PCR; TCRdb's version includes in-frame clones alone and lacks a portion of them. The table shows more than 60,000 clones, with 80% to 90% occurring only once. Patients were excluded for autoimmune disease history or systemic immunosuppression. The CDR3 is 13 residues long. V lost 3 bases, J lost 1 base, and 7 bases lay in between. Germline loops: CDR1 SGHAT, CDR2 FQNNGV. V is TRBV11-2 and J is TRBJ2-7; D is possibly TRBD2 (5 bases). Source: CD4+ or CD8+ T cells sorted from blood, taken in a trial of the OX40 agonist ivuxolimab. The origin of this receptor is an adult with an advanced solid tumor such as melanoma, head and neck, liver or kidney cancer. The chain's CDR3 is CASSFGGSYEQYF. The CDR3 nucleotides are TGTGCCAGCAGCTTTGGCGGGTCCTACGAGCAGTACTTC.